This note documents a single T cell receptor (beta chain) sequence. This CDR3 has 13 residues. V trimming: 4 bases; J trimming: 11 bases; junction bases outside the gene matches: 7. Germline lookup yields CDR1 GTSNPN and CDR2 SVGIG (reference sequence). Clones were sequenced by immunoSEQ multiplex PCR, and TCRdb holds only the in-frame ones, with some missing. The table shows approximately 150,000 clones, with 80% occurring only once. The data derive from a study of blood T cell repertoires in COVID-19. This sequence joins TRBV30 and TRBJ1-6; 8 positions match TRBD1. What was sequenced was peripheral blood. This sequence originates from a man between 65 and 85 years old who had recovered from COVID-19. CDR3 protein: CAWTGTGQAPLHF. For the CDR3, the DNA is TGTGCCTGGACAGGGACAGGCCAGGCACCCCTCCACTTT. The full variable domain, its missing parts supplied by reference TRBV30 and TRBJ1-6, is SQTIHQWPATLVQPVGSPLSLECTVEGTSNPNLYWYRQAAGRGLQLLFYSVGIGQISSEVPQNLSASRPQDRQFILSSKKLLLSDSGFYLCAWTGTGQAPLHFGNGTRLTVT.